This T cell receptor (beta chain) was sequenced during a study of beta chain features in type 1 diabetes (dated by TCRdb to the late 2010s). Describing the broader study: Mean age, gender distribution, total cell number and subset yield did not differ between patients and healthy donors. A total of around 110,000,000 sorted cells were examined across all samples, and a strong correlation was observed between cell number per subset and RNA yield. Naive and central memory subsets were obtained from all 28 donors, but regulatory and stem cell-like memory subsets were isolated from only 8 patients and roughly 8 healthy donors. The study compared the TCRB repertoires of sorted circulating CD4+ T cell subsets in recently diagnosed type 1 diabetes patients with those in matched healthy donors.

In the germline V gene (reference sequence), CDR1 corresponds to MNHEY and CDR2 to SMNVEV. Taken from cysteine to phenylalanine, the CDR3 has 16 residues. The entry retains the CDR3 DNA only, 48 bases that are in frame from base 1. The germline V and J ends show losses of 2 bases and 3 bases respectively, and no gene match explains 7 bases of the junction. The entire isolated RNA was reverse transcribed using the High Capacity cDNA Reverse Transcription Kit, and thus expressed TCRB transcripts were sequenced. Deep immunoSEQ sequencing was applied to naive, central memory and regulatory T cell samples, giving an average of roughly 3.5 million total reads per sample. After sorted cells were lysed in RLT buffer, RNA was extracted with DNase-treated RNeasy Micro or Mini kits, with the choice depending on cell number. To prevent cross-contamination, every cell subset was processed on its own, while patient and healthy donor samples were processed together. Using the immunoSEQ multiplex PCR, TCRB sequences were amplified from cDNA into 87-bp fragments spanning the CDR3 region. Sequencing of the amplicons was performed on the Illumina HiSeq platform. Regarding the original processing steps: PCR bias was computationally corrected using synthetic template baselines, reads within Hamming distance 2 were collapsed, and singletons that could not be merged were discarded. By aligning reads against IMGT, V, D and J genes, CDR3 length, and insertions or deletions at six rearrangement sites were assigned. Clonotype counts were normalized to sorted cell number within each subset before computing true diversity and Gini coefficients with the tcR R package. The overlap coefficient, calculated on TCRB nucleotide sequences, was used to quantify repertoire sharing. Out-of-frame TCRB sequences from naive cells were analyzed as a proxy for the pre-selection repertoire. The table was pulled from immuneACCESS by TCRdb, which kept in-frame rearrangements only. Such tables lose some clones; where checked, under half of the loss comes from unresolved V genes, and the rest has no known cause. That table gives V, J and clone size, and the DNA gave D and trimming. The sample data list 500,000 to 700,000 clones, and around 15% of these were observed just once. Under 0.095% of the sample rests with the top ten.

This clone appeared a few times. The clone's antigen remains unknown. No quality values exist for individual bases; no much larger clone is one base distant. From each donor, a single peripheral blood sample of around 120 mL on average was drawn into heparinised tubes. A BD FACSAria II and a panel including CD45RO, CCR7, CD25, CD127, CD95 and CD27 were used to sort naive, central memory, regulatory and stem cell-like memory CD4+ T cells. Every sorted population had a purity above 95%. Right away, PBMCs were isolated by Lymphoprep density gradient centrifugation and were stained directly, with no culture step. Samples were stained and sorted in pairs, with one healthy donor and one patient per experiment, so that batch effects were minimized. What the work shows at the level of the full study, not this receptor alone: Type 1 diabetes patients showed a moderate but significant shortening of TCRB CDR3 length in all four CD4+ subsets. Sequencing cDNA rather than genomic DNA could over-represent highly expressing activated cells, although activation and CD3 levels did not differ between groups. Shorter templates might have been favored by PCR, but patient and control samples were amplified and corrected together, so both groups would have been affected equally by any skew. Fewer insertions and more nucleotide deletions at VDJ recombination sites were observed in patients with type 1 diabetes, implying thymic rearrangement abnormalities. Only small numbers of individuals were included in the HLA sub-analyses, which left unresolved whether HLA type had any influence on TCRB rearrangement. The naive, central memory and regulatory TCRB repertoires appeared to resemble one another more closely among patients than among healthy donors.

The sequence joins TRBV27 to TRBJ2-1, and 7 junction bases match TRBD2. The TCR originated in a man between 18 and 35 years old in good health. The sequencing sample was made of naive CD4+ T cells from blood. The cell subset or site label for this specimen denotes: true naive CD4+ T cells. The CDR3 region reads CASSLLGLAVYNEQFF. The base sequence is TGTGCCAGCAGTTTACTAGGTCTAGCGGTCTACAATGAGCAGTTCTTC.